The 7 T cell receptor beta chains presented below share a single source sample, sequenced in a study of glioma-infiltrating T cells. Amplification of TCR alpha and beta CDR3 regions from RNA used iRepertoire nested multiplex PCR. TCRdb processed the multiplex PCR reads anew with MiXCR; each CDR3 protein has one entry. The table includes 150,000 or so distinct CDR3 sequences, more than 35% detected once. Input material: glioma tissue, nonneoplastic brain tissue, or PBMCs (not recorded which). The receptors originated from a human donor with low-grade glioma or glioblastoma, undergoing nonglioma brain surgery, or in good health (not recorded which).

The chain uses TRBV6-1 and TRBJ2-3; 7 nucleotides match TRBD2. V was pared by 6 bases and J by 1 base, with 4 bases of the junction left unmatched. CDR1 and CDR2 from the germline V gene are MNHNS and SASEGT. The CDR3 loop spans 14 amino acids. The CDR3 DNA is TGTGCCAGCAGGTCTCGGGGGGGCACAGATACGCAGTATTTT. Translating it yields CASRSRGGTDTQYF.

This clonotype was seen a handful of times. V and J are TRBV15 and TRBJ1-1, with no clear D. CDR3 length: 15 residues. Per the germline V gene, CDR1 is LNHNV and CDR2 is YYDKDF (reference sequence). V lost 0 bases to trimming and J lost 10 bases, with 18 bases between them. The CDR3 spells CATSRDQSLSLGAFF. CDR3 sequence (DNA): TGTGCCACCAGCAGAGATCAGTCACTTTCATTGGGAGCTTTCTTT. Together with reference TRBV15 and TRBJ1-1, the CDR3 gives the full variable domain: DAMVIQNPRYQVTQFGKPVTLSCSQTLNHNVMYWYQQKSSQAPKLLFHYYDKDFNNEADTPDNFQSRRPNTSFCFLDIRSPGLGDTAMYLCATSRDQSLSLGAFFGQGTRLTVV.

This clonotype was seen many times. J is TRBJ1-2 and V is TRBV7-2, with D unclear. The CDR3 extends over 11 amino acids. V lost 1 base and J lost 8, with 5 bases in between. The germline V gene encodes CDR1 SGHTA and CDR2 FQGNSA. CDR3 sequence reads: CASSLGAGYTF. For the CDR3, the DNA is TGTGCCAGCAGCTTAGGGGCGGGCTACACCTTC. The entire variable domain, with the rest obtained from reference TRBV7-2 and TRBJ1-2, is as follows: GAGVSQSPSNKVTEKGKDVELRCDPISGHTALYWYRQSLGQGLEFLIYFQGNSAPDKSGLPSDRFSAERTGGSVSTLTIQRTQQEDSAVYLCASSLGAGYTFGSGTRLTVV.

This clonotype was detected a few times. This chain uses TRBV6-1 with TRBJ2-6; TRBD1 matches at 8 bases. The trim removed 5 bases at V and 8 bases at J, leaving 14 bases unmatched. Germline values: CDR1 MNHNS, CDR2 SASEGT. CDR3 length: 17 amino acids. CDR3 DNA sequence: TGTGCCAGCAGTCGAAGCGTGGACAGGGCAAGCCCCAACGTCCTGACTTTC. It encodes CASSRSVDRASPNVLTF.

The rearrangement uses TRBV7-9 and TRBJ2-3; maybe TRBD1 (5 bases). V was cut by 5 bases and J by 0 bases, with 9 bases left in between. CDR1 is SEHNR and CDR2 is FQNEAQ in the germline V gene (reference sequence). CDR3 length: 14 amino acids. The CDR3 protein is CASSPQGSTDTQYF. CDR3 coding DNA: TGTGCCAGCAGCCCCCAGGGAAGCACAGATACGCAGTATTTT.

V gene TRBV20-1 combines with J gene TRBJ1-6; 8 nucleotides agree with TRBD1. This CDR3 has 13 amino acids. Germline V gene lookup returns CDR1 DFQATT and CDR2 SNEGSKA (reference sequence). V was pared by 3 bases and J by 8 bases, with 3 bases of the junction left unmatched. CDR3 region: CSARGQADSPLHF. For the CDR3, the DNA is TGCAGTGCTAGGGGACAGGCCGATTCACCCCTCCACTTT.

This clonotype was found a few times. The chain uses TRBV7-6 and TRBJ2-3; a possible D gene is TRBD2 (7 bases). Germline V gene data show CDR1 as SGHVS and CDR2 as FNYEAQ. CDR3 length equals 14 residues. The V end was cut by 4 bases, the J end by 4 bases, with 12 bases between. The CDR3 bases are TGTGCCAGCAGCTGGGGGGGGCGGCCAGATACGCAGTATTTT. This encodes CASSWGGRPDTQYF.